The 2 T cell receptor beta chains reported below all come from one sample, sequenced in a study of Graves' ophthalmopathy and Graves' hyperthyroidism. Amplifying from RNA transcripts, the study obtained TCR beta CDR3 regions. RT-PCR in the first round used HTBI primers; a second-round multiplex PCR followed. One entry per CDR3 protein results from TCRdb running MiXCR on the multiplex PCR reads. In the table there are about 420,000 distinct CDR3 sequences, 21% of which are singletons. Sequencing input: peripheral blood. The receptors were sampled from a woman aged 18-29 years with stable Graves' hyperthyroidism.

This clonotype appeared many times. The chain employs TRBV4-1 and TRBJ1-5; TRBD1 might be the D (5 bases). The V end lost 3 bases, the J end lost 0 bases, and 15 bases lay between the germline ends. Germline loops: CDR1 MGHRA, CDR2 YSYEKL. The length of the CDR3 is 17 residues. For the CDR3, the DNA is TGCGCCAGCAGCCACCTGACAGCCCAATATAGCAATCAGCCCCAGCATTTT. Translating gives CASSHLTAQYSNQPQHF.

This rearrangement joins TRBV24-1 to TRBJ1-1; 10 positions match TRBD1. The V gene's germline CDR1 is KGHDR and CDR2 SFDVKD. The CDR3 spans 13 residues. V gave up 8 bases and J gave up 4 bases; unmatched junction bases: 3. The CDR3 DNA reads TGTGCCACCATGGGACAGGGGACCACTGAAGCTTTCTTT. This codes for CATMGQGTTEAFF.